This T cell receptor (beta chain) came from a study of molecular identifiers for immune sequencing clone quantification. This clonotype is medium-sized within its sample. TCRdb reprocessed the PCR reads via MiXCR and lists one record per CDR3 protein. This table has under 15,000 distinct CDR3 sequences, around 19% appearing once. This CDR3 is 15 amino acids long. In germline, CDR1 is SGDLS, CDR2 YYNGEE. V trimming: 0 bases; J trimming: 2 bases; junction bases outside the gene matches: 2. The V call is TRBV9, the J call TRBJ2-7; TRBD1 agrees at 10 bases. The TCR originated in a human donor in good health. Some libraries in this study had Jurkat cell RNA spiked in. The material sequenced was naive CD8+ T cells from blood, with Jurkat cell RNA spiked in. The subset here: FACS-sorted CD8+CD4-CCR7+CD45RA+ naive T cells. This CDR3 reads CASSVGGQGTYEQYF. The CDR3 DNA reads TGTGCCAGCAGCGTAGGGGGACAGGGGACCTACGAGCAGTACTTC.